Listed below are T cell receptor beta chains from one sample, sequenced in a study of cytomegalovirus exposure and HLA in healthy donors. Clones were read by immunoSEQ multiplex PCR, and TCRdb kept only the in-frame ones, dropping some. This sample has about 69,000 clones; roughly 68% occur once, and the top ten carry 11%. Sequencing was performed on PBMCs. The receptor set was obtained from a woman aged 55-75 years in good health and CMV-seropositive. Both conserved end residues are part of each CDR3. The D gene is left open where the match is weak. Some rows mark clone size as missing; the rest say once, few, many or name a class of expanded clone.

CDR3 DNA: TGTGCCAGCAGCTCTCGGGTAGGGGGCTTGGGCACTGAAGCTTTCTTT
CDR3 protein: CASSSRVGGLGTEAFF
D gene: TRBD1
J gene: TRBJ1-1
clone size: .
V gene: TRBV7-8

CDR3 DNA: TGCGCCAGCAGCCAACTTAACAGGGGATCTCGCACTGAAGCTTTCTTT
CDR3 protein: CASSQLNRGSRTEAFF
D gene: TRBD1
J gene: TRBJ1-1
clone size: .
V gene: TRBV4-1

CDR3 DNA: TGTGCCAGCAGCATTGTACCCCAGGTCGGGGAGCTGTTTTTT
CDR3 protein: CASSIVPQVGELFF
D gene: .
J gene: TRBJ2-2
clone size: .
V gene: TRBV7-9

CDR3 DNA: TGTGCTAGCAGCCGAGACATCGGAGGATCAGATACGCAGTATTTT
CDR3 protein: CASSRDIGGSDTQYF
D gene: .
J gene: TRBJ2-3
clone size: .
V gene: TRBV7-7

CDR3 DNA: TGTGCCAGCTCAACTAACCTAGCGGGAGCCTACGAGCAGTACTTC
CDR3 protein: CASSTNLAGAYEQYF
D gene: TRBD2
J gene: TRBJ2-7
clone size: .
V gene: TRBV18

CDR3 DNA: TGCGCCAGCAGCTTGGAGGGACTAGCGGGGGGGAACACCGGGGAGCTGTTTTTT
CDR3 protein: CASSLEGLAGGNTGELFF
D gene: TRBD2
J gene: TRBJ2-2
clone size: .
V gene: TRBV5-1

CDR3 DNA: TGCAGCGTCCTACTAGCTGCAGATACGCAGTATTTT
CDR3 protein: CSVLLAADTQYF
D gene: .
J gene: TRBJ2-3
clone size: .
V gene: TRBV29-1

CDR3 DNA: TGTGCCAGCAGTTACTCTTCCGGGGTCGGGAATCAGCCCCAGCATTTT
CDR3 protein: CASSYSSGVGNQPQHF
D gene: .
J gene: TRBJ1-5
clone size: few
V gene: TRBV6-5

CDR3 DNA: TGCGCCAGCAGCGCCCCAGGGTTAACAACCTACGAGCAGTACTTC
CDR3 protein: CASSAPGLTTYEQYF
D gene: .
J gene: TRBJ2-7
clone size: .
V gene: TRBV5-1

CDR3 DNA: TGTGCCAGCAGCTTTACAGAGAACACCGGGGAGCTGTTTTTT
CDR3 protein: CASSFTENTGELFF
D gene: .
J gene: TRBJ2-2
clone size: .
V gene: TRBV7-9

CDR3 DNA: TGTGCCGCCCTACGGGGCGAGCGGGAGGGGGAGACCCAGTACTTC
CDR3 protein: CAALRGEREGETQYF
D gene: TRBD2
J gene: TRBJ2-5
clone size: many
V gene: TRBV2

CDR3 DNA: TGCAGCGCCATGAGGTGGACAGCCAAAGCCATCATGAACACTGAAGCTTTCTTT
CDR3 protein: CSAMRWTAKAIMNTEAFF
D gene: .
J gene: TRBJ1-1
clone size: .
V gene: TRBV29-1

CDR3 DNA: TGTGCCAGCAGCTTGGGCCTGCCGGGAGGCTACACCTTC
CDR3 protein: CASSLGLPGGYTF
D gene: .
J gene: TRBJ1-2
clone size: .
V gene: TRBV7-9

CDR3 DNA: TGTGCCAGCAGCCAAGACTTTCAGGCCAGGATGGTCACCGGGGAGCTGTTTTTT
CDR3 protein: CASSQDFQARMVTGELFF
D gene: .
J gene: TRBJ2-2
clone size: .
V gene: TRBV4-2

CDR3 DNA: TGTGCCAGCAGGGCGGGACTAGCGGGTTACAATGAGCAGTTCTTC
CDR3 protein: CASRAGLAGYNEQFF
D gene: TRBD2
J gene: TRBJ2-1
clone size: .
V gene: TRBV2

CDR3 DNA: TGTGCCAGTAGTCCAGGGCTATCCGACAATGAGCAGTTCTTC
CDR3 protein: CASSPGLSDNEQFF
D gene: .
J gene: TRBJ2-1
clone size: .
V gene: TRBV19

CDR3 DNA: TGTGCCAGCAGCTTGGGGGCTAGCGGGAGATTCGCGAAGCGAGAGACCCAGTACTTC
CDR3 protein: CASSLGASGRFAKRETQYF
D gene: TRBD2
J gene: TRBJ2-5
clone size: .
V gene: TRBV5-5

CDR3 DNA: TGTGCCAGCACCGTGACAGGGGGTCTAGAAGCTTTCTTT
CDR3 protein: CASTVTGGLEAFF
D gene: TRBD1
J gene: TRBJ1-1
clone size: .
V gene: TRBV6-1

CDR3 DNA: TGCGCCAGCAGTGAACATCAGGGAGATACGCAGTATTTT
CDR3 protein: CASSEHQGDTQYF
D gene: .
J gene: TRBJ2-3
clone size: .
V gene: TRBV10-1

CDR3 DNA: TGTGCCAGTAGTGCCTCGACAGGGAGCACCTCCTACGAGCAGTACTTC
CDR3 protein: CASSASTGSTSYEQYF
D gene: TRBD1
J gene: TRBJ2-7
clone size: .
V gene: TRBV19

CDR3 DNA: TGCGCCAGCAGCCAGAACACAGGGAGAGGGAGAACTGGGGCCAACGTCCTGACTTTC
CDR3 protein: CASSQNTGRGRTGANVLTF
D gene: .
J gene: TRBJ2-6
clone size: .
V gene: TRBV4-1

CDR3 DNA: TGTGCCAGCAAGGACAGGAGCTCTGGAAACACCATATATTTT
CDR3 protein: CASKDRSSGNTIYF
D gene: TRBD1
J gene: TRBJ1-3
clone size: .
V gene: TRBV6-4

CDR3 DNA: TGTGCCAGCAGCTTAGAAGCGGGGCTCTACAATGAGCAGTTCTTC
CDR3 protein: CASSLEAGLYNEQFF
D gene: TRBD2
J gene: TRBJ2-1
clone size: once
V gene: TRBV7-9

CDR3 DNA: TGTGCCATCAGATCCGGGACTAGCGGGGATGATGAGCAGTTCTTC
CDR3 protein: CAIRSGTSGDDEQFF
D gene: TRBD2
J gene: TRBJ2-1
clone size: few
V gene: TRBV10-3

CDR3 DNA: TGTGCCTTGGGGGGGGGTTTGAATTCACCCCTCCACTTT
CDR3 protein: CALGGGLNSPLHF
D gene: .
J gene: TRBJ1-6
clone size: .
V gene: TRBV30

CDR3 DNA: TGTGCCAGCAGCCCGCGACTCTACGAGCAGTACTTC
CDR3 protein: CASSPRLYEQYF
D gene: .
J gene: TRBJ2-7
clone size: .
V gene: TRBV7-9

CDR3 DNA: TGTGCCAGCAGTTTATCCCCAAGTCGCACAAATGAGCAGTTCTTC
CDR3 protein: CASSLSPSRTNEQFF
D gene: .
J gene: TRBJ2-1
clone size: .
V gene: TRBV27

CDR3 DNA: TGTGCCAGCAGCTTTTCGGGGAGCCACACTGAAGCTTTCTTT
CDR3 protein: CASSFSGSHTEAFF
D gene: .
J gene: TRBJ1-1
clone size: once
V gene: TRBV11-2

CDR3 DNA: TGTGCCAGCAGCCCTCGACTAGAGCGTGAGCAGTACTTC
CDR3 protein: CASSPRLEREQYF
D gene: .
J gene: TRBJ2-7
clone size: few
V gene: TRBV7-8

CDR3 DNA: TGTGCCAGCAGTTATGAAGCGAACACTGAAGCTTTCTTT
CDR3 protein: CASSYEANTEAFF
D gene: .
J gene: TRBJ1-1
clone size: .
V gene: TRBV6-5

CDR3 DNA: TGTGCCAGCTCCGACAGGAGCTCCTACAATGAGCAGTTCTTC
CDR3 protein: CASSDRSSYNEQFF
D gene: .
J gene: TRBJ2-1
clone size: .
V gene: TRBV2

CDR3 DNA: TGTGCAAGTCGCTTAGGGGGGGGAACTGAAGCTTTCTTT
CDR3 protein: CASRLGGGTEAFF
D gene: .
J gene: TRBJ1-1
clone size: .
V gene: TRBV12-2

CDR3 DNA: TGTGCCTGGGCCCCAGGGGGCTGGGGCACTGAAGCTTTCTTT
CDR3 protein: CAWAPGGWGTEAFF
D gene: TRBD1
J gene: TRBJ1-1
clone size: .
V gene: TRBV30

CDR3 DNA: TGTGCCAGCAGCCAAATGAGGACAGATTACACTGAAGCTTTCTTT
CDR3 protein: CASSQMRTDYTEAFF
D gene: .
J gene: TRBJ1-1
clone size: .
V gene: TRBV28

CDR3 DNA: TGTGCCGACGATGACGGGAGGGCCCAAGAGACCCAGTACTTC
CDR3 protein: CADDDGRAQETQYF
D gene: TRBD2
J gene: TRBJ2-5
clone size: .
V gene: TRBV5-8

CDR3 DNA: TGTGCCACCAGCAGAGACATTACAGGGGGCGGTGGCTACACCTTC
CDR3 protein: CATSRDITGGGGYTF
D gene: TRBD1
J gene: TRBJ1-2
clone size: .
V gene: TRBV15

CDR3 DNA: TGTGCCAGCTGTCGGACAGGGTATCAGCCCCAGCATTTT
CDR3 protein: CASCRTGYQPQHF
D gene: TRBD1
J gene: TRBJ1-5
clone size: few
V gene: TRBV2

CDR3 DNA: TGCGCCAGCAGCTCCCTTGGTGGGCGCGCGAACACCGGGGAGCTGTTTTTT
CDR3 protein: CASSSLGGRANTGELFF
D gene: .
J gene: TRBJ2-2
clone size: .
V gene: TRBV4-1

CDR3 DNA: TGTGCCAGCAGATCCCTAGGTGAAGCTTTCTTT
CDR3 protein: CASRSLGEAFF
D gene: .
J gene: TRBJ1-1
clone size: .
V gene: TRBV27

CDR3 DNA: TGTGCCAGCAGAAGACAGGCAAATCAGCCCCAGCATTTT
CDR3 protein: CASRRQANQPQHF
D gene: .
J gene: TRBJ1-5
clone size: few
V gene: TRBV6-5

CDR3 DNA: TGTGCCTCTCAGGGGACAGGGGGCTTGTACGAGCAGTACTTC
CDR3 protein: CASQGTGGLYEQYF
D gene: TRBD1
J gene: TRBJ2-7
clone size: .
V gene: TRBV6-5

CDR3 DNA: TGTGCCAGCAGCTCGCGGGCCGACGGTGGTGAAAAACTGTTTTTT
CDR3 protein: CASSSRADGGEKLFF
D gene: .
J gene: TRBJ1-4
clone size: once
V gene: TRBV11-3

CDR3 DNA: TGTGCCAGCAAGCATGGGCTAGCGGGAGACGTAACCGGGGAGCTGTTTTTT
CDR3 protein: CASKHGLAGDVTGELFF
D gene: TRBD2
J gene: TRBJ2-2
clone size: .
V gene: TRBV2

CDR3 DNA: TGTGCCAGCAGCCAATGGACTAGCGGGAGTGATGAGCAGTTCTTC
CDR3 protein: CASSQWTSGSDEQFF
D gene: TRBD2
J gene: TRBJ2-1
clone size: .
V gene: TRBV14

CDR3 DNA: TGTGCCAGTAGTATAACCGGACAACGCAATCAGCCCCAGCATTTT
CDR3 protein: CASSITGQRNQPQHF
D gene: .
J gene: TRBJ1-5
clone size: .
V gene: TRBV19

CDR3 DNA: TGCGCCAGCAGCCATCCTCAAACCGGGACAGGGTTTATCAATTTT
CDR3 protein: CASSHPQTGTGFINF
D gene: TRBD1
J gene: TRBJ1-3
clone size: .
V gene: TRBV4-1

CDR3 DNA: TGCGCCAGCAGCTGGACAGGGGACTACGAGCAGTACTTC
CDR3 protein: CASSWTGDYEQYF
D gene: TRBD1
J gene: TRBJ2-7
clone size: few
V gene: TRBV5-1

CDR3 DNA: TGTGCCAGTAGTATAGGTGCGAGACCCGGGGAGACCCAGTACTTC
CDR3 protein: CASSIGARPGETQYF
D gene: .
J gene: TRBJ2-5
clone size: .
V gene: TRBV19

CDR3 DNA: TGTGCCAGCGGGCAATACGAGCAGTACTTC
CDR3 protein: CASGQYEQYF
D gene: .
J gene: TRBJ2-7
clone size: .
V gene: TRBV2

CDR3 DNA: TGTGCCAGCAGCTTAGACCGACAAACCGGGGAGCTGTTTTTT
CDR3 protein: CASSLDRQTGELFF
D gene: .
J gene: TRBJ2-2
clone size: .
V gene: TRBV11-2

CDR3 DNA: TGTGCCAGCAGCGCATCACACAGGGGGATCGGTGAAAAACTGTTTTTT
CDR3 protein: CASSASHRGIGEKLFF
D gene: TRBD1
J gene: TRBJ1-4
clone size: .
V gene: TRBV11-2

CDR3 DNA: TGCGCCAGCAGTGCGGTATATGACAATCAGCCCCAGCATTTT
CDR3 protein: CASSAVYDNQPQHF
D gene: .
J gene: TRBJ1-5
clone size: .
V gene: TRBV10-2

CDR3 DNA: TGTGCCAGCAGCCAGGACAGGTATAATTCACCCCTCCACTTT
CDR3 protein: CASSQDRYNSPLHF
D gene: TRBD1
J gene: TRBJ1-6
clone size: .
V gene: TRBV5-4